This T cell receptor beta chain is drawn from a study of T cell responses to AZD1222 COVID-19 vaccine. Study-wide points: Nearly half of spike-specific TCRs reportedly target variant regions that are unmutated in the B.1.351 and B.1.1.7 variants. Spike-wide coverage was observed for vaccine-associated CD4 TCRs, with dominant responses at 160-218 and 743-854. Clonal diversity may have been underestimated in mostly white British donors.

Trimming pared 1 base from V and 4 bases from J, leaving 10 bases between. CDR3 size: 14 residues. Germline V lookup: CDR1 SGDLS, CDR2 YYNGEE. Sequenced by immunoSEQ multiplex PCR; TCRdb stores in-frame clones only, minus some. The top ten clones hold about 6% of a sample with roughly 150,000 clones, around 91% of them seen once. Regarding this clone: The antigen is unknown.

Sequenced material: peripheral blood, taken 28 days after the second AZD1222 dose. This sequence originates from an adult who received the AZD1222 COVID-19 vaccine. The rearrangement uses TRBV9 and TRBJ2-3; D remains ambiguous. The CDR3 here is CASSVRPNSDTQYF. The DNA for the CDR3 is TGTGCCAGCAGCGTACGGCCGAATTCAGATACGCAGTATTTT.